This T cell receptor (beta chain) was profiled in a study of T-cell memory formation after mild COVID-19. Across the study: TCR clusters were mostly confined to one donor each.

This clonotype was observed at least ten times. Its specificity is unknown. The authors produced TCR alpha and TCR beta cDNA libraries with sample barcodes and UMIs by 5'RACE using constant-segment primers. One entry per CDR3 protein results from TCRdb running MiXCR on the 5' RACE reads. The profile shows under 300,000 distinct CDR3 sequences, roughly 8% of them singletons. The CDR3 has 12 residues. V lost 4 bases, J lost 7 bases, and 7 bases lay in between. Findings and caveats of the study: Contracting CD4+ clones lay largely in CM and EM, with CD8+ ones residing in EMRA. Researchers found some responding clones in pre-infection memory, a sign that cross-reactive memory joined.

The genes are TRBV12-3 or TRBV12-4 and TRBJ2-2, with D hard to call. The sequence came from a man aged 18 to 29 who had mild COVID-19 (a few samples of this study predate the infection). Cell type and time point are not known. The sequenced sample consisted of PBMCs or a T cell subset sorted from them (not recorded which). DNA of the CDR3: TGTGCCAGCAGTTCTCCCGGCGGGGAGCTGTTTTTT. Protein product: CASSSPGGELFF.